Following are 28 T cell receptor beta chains from one sample sequenced in a study of T cell repertoires in cytomegalovirus infection. These receptors are not linked to any known antigen. TCRdb re-analysed the reads in MiXCR, keeping a single row per CDR3 protein. The sample shows 71,000 or so distinct CDR3 sequences, 20% to 25% of them seen only once. Sequenced here: CD8+ T cells from cultured PBMCs, sampled from culture after CMV antigen stimulation. The receptors derive from a human donor in good health (CMV status not recorded). Some clones in this sample may be carry-over from other donors' samples.

V gene TRBV20-1 combines with J gene TRBJ1-2; D is possibly TRBD1 (6 bases). Germline assignment: CDR1 DFQATT and CDR2 SNEGSKA (reference sequence). The CDR3 loop spans 13 amino acids. DNA of the CDR3: TGCAGCGTCCCGTCTCAGGGGAACTATGGCTACACCTTC. The encoded protein is CSVPSQGNYGYTF.

The genes are TRBV7-2 and TRBJ2-3; the match to TRBD2 covers 8 bases. The ends lost 1 base at V and 2 bases at J; junction bases unmatched: 5. CDR1 is SGHTA, CDR2 FQGNSA, per germline. The CDR3 totals 16 residues. This chain's CDR3 is CASSLVGSGATDTQYF. The DNA of the CDR3 is TGTGCCAGCAGCTTAGTAGGTAGCGGGGCCACAGATACGCAGTATTTT.

The chain combines TRBV19 with TRBJ1-5; 9 positions agree with TRBD1. V was clipped by 7 bases and J by 2 bases; unmatched bases: 6. Germline V CDR1 and CDR2: LNHDA, SQIVND (reference sequence). The CDR3 contains 15 residues. The CDR3: CASMRRDRGNQPQHF. The CDR3 bases are TGTGCCAGTATGAGGCGGGACAGGGGCAATCAGCCCCAGCATTTT.

This clonotype was seen only a few times. The V and J genes are TRBV27 and TRBJ1-2, with 7 bases matching TRBD1. Germline CDR1 MNHEY, CDR2 SMNVEV (reference sequence). The length of the CDR3 is 15 residues. J was trimmed by 6 bases and V by 6 bases; bases with no gene match: 13. The CDR3 protein is CASRHPSTGADGYTF. The CDR3, as DNA: TGTGCCAGCAGACACCCTTCTACAGGGGCGGATGGCTACACCTTC.

This clonotype was picked up a small number of times. The rearrangement joins TRBV7-2 to TRBJ2-1, with 11 bases identical to TRBD2. CDR3 length: 15 residues. Germline V lookup: CDR1 SGHTA, CDR2 FQGNSA. Unmatched junction bases numbered 3, after V lost 4 bases and J lost 4 bases. CDR3 coding DNA: TGTGCCAGCAGCTCCATAGCGGGGGGGTACAATGAGCAGTTCTTC. It translates to CASSSIAGGYNEQFF.

The chain couples TRBV29-1 to TRBJ1-2, with 9 bases that match TRBD1. CDR3 length: 15 amino acids. J was trimmed by 6 bases and V by 3 bases; bases with no gene match: 11. Germline CDR1 SQVTM, CDR2 ANQGSEA. The CDR3 region is CSVDTGTGLRNGYTF. The CDR3 nucleotides read TGCAGCGTTGACACTGGGACAGGGCTGCGGAATGGCTACACCTTC.

In this sample, this clonotype turned up a few times. The chain recombines TRBV12-3 or TRBV12-4 with TRBJ2-1; no definite D call. V lost 5 bases and J 7 bases, leaving 12 bases between the germline ends. CDR3 length: 13 residues. The CDR3 sequence is CASSLAWVNEQFF. Written as DNA, the CDR3 is TGTGCCAGCAGTCTTGCGTGGGTAAATGAGCAGTTCTTC.

This clonotype was seen only a few times. The chain carries TRBV20-1 and TRBJ1-5; D gene uncertain. The CDR3 is made up of 16 amino acids. Trimming removed 0 bases at V and 0 bases at J, with 12 bases between. Germline V lookup: CDR1 DFQATT, CDR2 SNEGSKA (reference sequence). The CDR3 loop reads CSARDLPRHSNQPQHF. As DNA, the CDR3 is TGCAGTGCTAGAGATTTGCCCAGGCATAGCAATCAGCCCCAGCATTTT.

This clonotype was seen only once. This chain links TRBV5-6 with TRBJ2-5, with 9 bases lining up with TRBD2. The CDR3 contains 16 residues. Germline values: CDR1 SGHDT, CDR2 YYEEEE. The junction had 9 bases not matched to a gene; V was cut back by 1 base and J by 5 bases. The CDR3 sequence: CASSLPPAGGRETQYF. DNA of the CDR3: TGTGCCAGCAGCTTGCCCCCCGCGGGGGGGAGGGAGACCCAGTACTTC.

This clonotype was seen a few times. The junction does not match germline at one end; this may be a read error. The genes are TRBV7-7 and TRBJ2-5; 9 bases line up with TRBD2. Germline values: CDR1 SSHAT, CDR2 FNYEAQ (reference sequence). The CDR3 totals 16 residues. This CDR3 reads CASSLGAGGLQETQYF. The CDR3 coding sequence is TGTGCTAGCAGCTTAGGAGCGGGGGGTCTCCAAGAGACCCAGTACTTC.

The sample holds a few counts of this clonotype. The V gene is TRBV7-2, the J gene TRBJ2-1; perhaps TRBD1 as D (6 bases). The V end lost 1 base, the J end lost 2 bases, and 9 bases lay between the germline ends. In germline, CDR1 is SGHTA, CDR2 FQGNSA. The CDR3 loop spans 15 amino acids. For the CDR3, the DNA is TGTGCCAGCAGCTTAGGAGGGGGACCCTACAATGAGCAGTTCTTC. Protein: CASSLGGGPYNEQFF.

This clonotype was seen ten or more times. The rearrangement links TRBV6-1 to TRBJ1-2; D is unclear. Germline-derived CDR1 and CDR2 are MNHNS and SASEGT. The CDR3 loop spans 13 amino acids. The germline V and J ends were trimmed by 7 bases and 6 bases, with 15 bases remaining between them. CDR3 sequence: CASKPNGLHGYTF. The CDR3 region has the DNA TGTGCCAGCAAGCCTAATGGGTTGCATGGCTACACCTTC.

CDR3 DNA: TGTGCCAGCAGCGGAACCCAAACGGGATCTATCTACGAGCAGTACTTC. It yields the protein CASSGTQTGSIYEQYF. The chain has TRBV7-2 and TRBJ2-7; D is perhaps TRBD2 (5 bases). Per the germline V gene, CDR1 is SGHTA and CDR2 is FQGNSA. The CDR3 has 16 amino acids. With 5 bases removed from V and 3 bases from J, the gap between germline ends came to 20 bases.

V usage is TRBV7-9 and J usage is TRBJ1-1; the D gene is possibly TRBD1 (5 bases). Germline CDR1 is SEHNR and CDR2 is FQNEAQ (reference sequence). The CDR3 loop spans 12 amino acids. CDR3 DNA sequence: TGTGGGTGGGGACTCCTGAACACTGAAGCTTTCTTT. This gives the protein CGWGLLNTEAFF.

This clonotype was seen once. In DNA, the CDR3 is TGCGCCAGCAGTGAGGGACTAGCGGGGGAGGACGAGCAGTACTTC. Protein product: CASSEGLAGEDEQYF. The chain joins TRBV10-2 to TRBJ2-7, with 13 nucleotides matching TRBD2. The CDR3 extends over 15 amino acids. Germline V gene sequence: CDR1 WSHSY, CDR2 SAAADI. V was clipped by 2 bases and J by 5 bases; unmatched bases: 3.

The genes are TRBV7-6 and TRBJ2-1; tentative D call: TRBD1 (6 bases). Germline lookup yields CDR1 SGHVS and CDR2 FNYEAQ. V lost 5 bases, J lost 5 bases, and 19 bases lay in between. The length of the CDR3 is 16 residues. The CDR3 sequence is CASSSTGSDLDNEQFF. In DNA form, the CDR3 reads TGTGCCAGCAGCAGCACAGGGTCGGACCTAGACAATGAGCAGTTCTTC.

This clonotype has just a few counts. V usage is TRBV12-3 or TRBV12-4 and J usage is TRBJ2-7; possibly TRBD2 for D (5 bases). The CDR3 is 13 amino acids. Trimming stripped 6 bases from V and 6 bases from J, with 15 bases between. The CDR3, as DNA: TGTGCCAGCAGCCCACCGGGGTTCCTCGAGCAGTACTTC. Encoded protein: CASSPPGFLEQYF.

This clonotype occurred a few times. The V call is TRBV2, the J call TRBJ1-2; 7 bases map to TRBD1. The V gene end was trimmed by 8 bases and the J gene end by 8 bases; junction bases not matched to a gene: 14. The CDR3 sequence is 14 residues long. Germline CDR1 reads SNHLY; CDR2 reads FYNNEI. CDR3 DNA: TGTGCCAGCCCTCGACAGGGAGGATTGGAGGGCTACACCTTC. Translating it yields CASPRQGGLEGYTF.

This clonotype showed up just a few times. The V gene is TRBV7-2, the J gene TRBJ2-1; 12 bases agree with TRBD2. The ends lost 2 bases at V and 7 bases at J; junction bases unmatched: 12. Looked up from germline, CDR1 is SGHTA and CDR2 is FQGNSA. CDR3 length: 18 residues. As DNA, the CDR3 is TGTGCCAGCAGCTTACCACTAGCGGGGGGCGCCCCCCCGAATGAGCAGTTCTTC. Encoded protein: CASSLPLAGGAPPNEQFF.

The genes are TRBV6-1 and TRBJ2-1; 8 bases are a match to TRBD2. CDR3 length: 12 residues. V trimming: 8 bases; J trimming: 7 bases; junction bases outside the gene matches: 4. CDR1 and CDR2 from the germline V gene are MNHNS and SASEGT. The CDR3 spells CASSSGGNEQFF. Here the CDR3 DNA reads TGTGCCAGCTCCTCGGGGGGGAATGAGCAGTTCTTC.

This clonotype showed up just a few times. J is TRBJ2-3 and V is TRBV12-3 or TRBV12-4; D remains ambiguous. V lost 4 bases and J 1 base, leaving 21 bases between the germline ends. This CDR3 comprises 18 residues. The CDR3 bases are TGTGCCAGCAGTTCTGTGATGGGTCTGCACCAGGGCACAGATACGCAGTATTTT. The encoded protein is CASSSVMGLHQGTDTQYF.

The chain couples TRBV13 to TRBJ2-1; 9 positions agree with TRBD1. The CDR3 runs 16 residues. J gave up 7 bases and V 5 bases, and 12 bases lay outside the gene matches. Germline CDR1 reads PRHDT; CDR2 reads FYEKMQ (reference sequence). DNA for the CDR3: TGTGCCAGCAGCGTCCGGGGACAGGGCAAGGTTAATGAGCAGTTCTTC. Its translation: CASSVRGQGKVNEQFF.

This sequence joins TRBV7-2 and TRBJ2-7; 8 bases match TRBD2. CDR1 and CDR2 from the germline V gene are SGHTA and FQGNSA. The CDR3 contains 15 residues. The V and J ends lost 1 base and 2 bases, in that order; junction bases with no gene match: 4. The CDR3 DNA reads as TGTGCCAGCAGCTTAGGTTCCGGGGGGGCCTACGAGCAGTACTTC. It specifies CASSLGSGGAYEQYF.

This clonotype was found a few times. The chain combines TRBV7-2 with TRBJ1-5; D is undetermined. Germline CDR1 is SGHTA and CDR2 is FQGNSA. V dropped 5 bases and J dropped 0 bases, with 17 bases sitting between them. The CDR3 spans 17 residues. The CDR3 DNA reads as TGTGCCAGCAGCCCGGACGTCAGTGGGTATAGCAATCAGCCCCAGCATTTT. This codes for CASSPDVSGYSNQPQHF.

V usage is TRBV11-2 and J usage is TRBJ1-5; D not resolved. The CDR3 sequence is 13 residues long. V was clipped by 7 bases and J by 8 bases, with 15 bases between them. The germline gives CDR1 SGHAT, CDR2 FQNNGV. The CDR3 nucleotides read TGTGCCAGCAACAGCAAGGACTCGAAGCCCCAGCATTTT. It specifies CASNSKDSKPQHF.

This clonotype was observed at least ten times. The V and J genes are TRBV7-8 and TRBJ1-5, with 7 bases that match TRBD1. Germline values: CDR1 SGHVS, CDR2 FQNEAQ. Trimming cost V 5 bases and J 1 base; bases outside gene matches: 2. This CDR3 is 14 amino acids long. CDR3 DNA: TGTGCCAGCAGCCAGGGGGGGAGCAATCAGCCCCAGCATTTT. Translation gives CASSQGGSNQPQHF. The whole variable domain, filled in from reference TRBV7-8 and TRBJ1-5, reads GAGVSQSPRYKVAKRGQDVALRCDPISGHVSLFWYQQALGQGPEFLTYFQNEAQLDKSGLPSDRFFAERPEGSVSTLKIQRTQQEDSAVYLCASSQGGSNQPQHFGDGTRLSIL.

This sequence joins TRBV6-5 and TRBJ2-2; D is undetermined. The CDR3 length is 14 residues. V lost 4 bases and J lost 5, with 11 bases in between. Germline CDR1 MNHEY, CDR2 SVGAGI. The CDR3 here is CASSFLLGTGELFF. The DNA for the CDR3 is TGTGCCAGCAGTTTCCTACTGGGGACCGGGGAGCTGTTTTTT.

V and J are TRBV7-9 and TRBJ2-1; a possible D gene is TRBD2 (6 bases). Germline V gene data show CDR1 as SEHNR and CDR2 as FQNEAQ (reference sequence). Trimming cost V 4 bases and J 1 base, with 17 bases left between them. The CDR3 totals 17 residues. The chain's CDR3 is CASSSSEGNPSYNEQFF. The CDR3 DNA is TGTGCCAGCAGCTCGTCGGAGGGGAATCCTTCCTACAATGAGCAGTTCTTC.